This T cell receptor beta chain was observed in a study of T cells in Graves' hyperthyroidism and ophthalmopathy. Amplified TCR beta CDR3 regions came from RNA transcripts. TCR CDR3 regions were first amplified by RT-PCR with HTBI primers. TCRdb independently ran MiXCR on the multiplex PCR reads; one entry per CDR3 protein. This table holds 410,000 or so distinct CDR3 sequences, 14% to 15% found once. V dropped 2 bases and J dropped 10; count of bases not matched to a gene: 8. Germline assignment: CDR1 LGHDT and CDR2 YNNKEL (reference sequence). This CDR3 region has 14 residues. This clonotype was counted once.

This receptor was obtained from a man between 18 and 35 years old with Graves' ophthalmopathy. The sequenced sample was blood. The chain has TRBV3-1 and TRBJ1-1, with 9 positions matching TRBD1. CDR3 in DNA: TGTGCCAGCAGCCAAACCGGACAGGGGACGGGAGCTTTCTTT. It yields the protein CASSQTGQGTGAFF.